The 31 T cell receptor beta chains below come from one sample, sequenced in a study of blood T cell repertoires in COVID-19. Data came from immunoSEQ multiplex PCR; TCRdb stores just in-frame clones and leaves some out. In the table there are about 260,000 clones, approximately 91% of which are singletons. Sequenced input: peripheral blood. These TCRs come from a human donor in a cohort sampled during active COVID-19.

The chain is built from TRBV6-5 and TRBJ1-2; D ambiguous. CDR1 is MNHEY and CDR2 is SVGAGI in the germline V gene. CDR3 length equals 15 residues. V was trimmed by 0 bases and J by 1 base, leaving 9 bases between them. CDR3: CASSYSPRVNYGYTF. In DNA, the CDR3 is TGTGCCAGCAGTTACTCGCCCCGAGTTAACTATGGCTACACCTTC.

Remarks on this clone: The junction shows a germline mismatch at one end, possibly a read error. The J gene is TRBJ2-3, the V gene TRBV7-7, with D possibly being TRBD1 (7 bases). The CDR3 totals 15 residues. The germline V gene encodes CDR1 SSHAT and CDR2 FNYEAQ (reference sequence). The DNA of the CDR3 is TGTGCTAGCAGCTTACGCAGGGGGGGCACAGATACGCAGTATTTT. Amino acids: CASSLRRGGTDTQYF.

V is TRBV6-2 or TRBV6-3 and J is TRBJ2-2, with TRBD2 as a possible D gene (7 bases). V lost 2 bases to trimming and J lost 4 bases, with 11 bases between them. The germline V gene has CDR1 MNHEY and CDR2 SVGEGT. The CDR3 is 15 amino acids. CDR3: CASSYDRGGTGELFF. The CDR3 DNA sequence: TGTGCCAGCAGTTACGATAGGGGGGGCACCGGGGAGCTGTTTTTT.

V gene TRBV19 combines with J gene TRBJ1-2; no reliable D call. There are 17 residues in the CDR3. Germline-derived CDR1 and CDR2 are LNHDA and SQIVND (reference sequence). V lost 4 bases, J lost 1 base, and 19 bases lay in between. The CDR3 here is CASSTGILSPFNYGYTF. The CDR3 DNA follows: TGTGCCAGTAGTACCGGGATCCTTTCCCCTTTTAACTATGGCTACACCTTC.

DNA for the CDR3: TGTGCCAGCAGCTTAGACGGGAATCAGCCCCAGCATTTT. Its translation is CASSLDGNQPQHF. The chain employs TRBV7-3 and TRBJ1-5; D gene ambiguous. The germline gives CDR1 SGHTA, CDR2 FQGTGA. CDR3 length: 13 residues. V gave up 2 bases and J gave up 4 bases, with 6 bases separating them.

The chain uses TRBV2 and TRBJ2-2; 11 nucleotides line up with TRBD2. Germline V gene sequence: CDR1 SNHLY, CDR2 FYNNEI. The trim removed 4 bases at V and 6 bases at J, leaving 7 bases unmatched. The CDR3 loop spans 16 amino acids. The chain's CDR3 is CASSVIGLAGAGELFF. Here the CDR3 DNA reads TGTGCCAGCAGTGTGATAGGACTAGCGGGCGCCGGGGAGCTGTTTTTT. The entire variable domain, with the rest obtained from reference TRBV2 and TRBJ2-2, is as follows: EPEVTQTPSHQVTQMGQEVILRCVPISNHLYFYWYRQILGQKVEFLVSFYNNEISEKSEIFDDQFSVERPDGSNFTLKIRSTKLEDSAMYFCASSVIGLAGAGELFFGEGSRLTVL.

V and J are TRBV27 and TRBJ1-2; no clear D gene. This CDR3 has 17 residues. Germline CDR1 MNHEY, CDR2 SMNVEV (reference sequence). The germline V and J ends were trimmed by 0 bases and 0 bases, with 14 bases remaining between them. The CDR3 region has the DNA TGTGCCAGCAGTTTATCTGGCGGGTTCCTAGCTAACTATGGCTACACCTTC. The encoded protein is CASSLSGGFLANYGYTF.

The J gene is TRBJ1-4, the V gene TRBV19; 8 bases align to TRBD1. Germline values: CDR1 LNHDA, CDR2 SQIVND (reference sequence). The V and J ends lost 5 bases and 0 bases, in that order; junction bases with no gene match: 8. The CDR3 consists of 17 residues. CDR3 in amino acids: CASSPVTGDATNEKLFF. DNA for the CDR3: TGTGCCAGTAGTCCGGTGACAGGGGATGCAACTAATGAAAAACTGTTTTTT.

This clone was recorded once. The V and J genes are TRBV19 and TRBJ2-7, with 8 nucleotides matching TRBD1. The CDR3 consists of 15 residues. V shed 1 base and J 2 bases; nucleotides not matched to a gene: 4. Germline CDR1 and CDR2: LNHDA and SQIVND (reference sequence). The DNA for the CDR3 is TGTGCCAGTAGTATAGGGGGACAGGCCGCCTACGAGCAGTACTTC. Translated: CASSIGGQAAYEQYF. The whole variable domain, remainder taken from reference TRBV19 and TRBJ2-7, is DGGITQSPKYLFRKEGQNVTLSCEQNLNHDAMYWYRQDPGQGLRLIYYSQIVNDFQKGDIAEGYSVSREKKESFPLTVTSAQKNPTAFYLCASSIGGQAAYEQYFGPGTRLTVT.

This chain connects TRBV7-3 to TRBJ2-2; 7 bases map to TRBD2. Trimming took 2 bases from V and 3 from J; bases not matched to a gene: 3. CDR1 and CDR2 (germline): SGHTA, FQGTGA. The CDR3 has 15 amino acids. CDR3 amino acids: CASSLGREYTGELFF. CDR3 bases: TGTGCCAGCAGCTTAGGGCGGGAGTACACCGGGGAGCTGTTTTTT.

With respect to this clone: The sample carries other DNA sequences with the same CDR3. The chain uses TRBV9 and TRBJ2-7, with 11 positions matching TRBD2. This CDR3 comprises 15 residues. Per germline, CDR1 SGDLS and CDR2 YYNGEE. The J segment lost 4 bases and the V segment lost 0 bases, leaving 3 bases of the junction unmatched. CDR3 bases: TGTGCCAGCAGCGTAGGTGGGACTAGCGGTTACGAGCAGTACTTC. Its translation: CASSVGGTSGYEQYF.

The gene calls are TRBV7-6 and TRBJ2-7; D is possibly TRBD1 (5 bases). Germline V gene lookup returns CDR1 SGHVS and CDR2 FNYEAQ. The CDR3 sequence is 16 residues long. Deletions cut 5 bases from V and 5 bases from J, with 22 bases between. The CDR3 spells CASSPRRQGGRDEQYF. CDR3 bases: TGTGCCAGCAGCCCCCGCAGGCAGGGTGGTCGAGACGAGCAGTACTTC.

The chain couples TRBV19 to TRBJ1-1; unclear D gene. The CDR3 totals 13 residues. Trimming pared 0 bases from V and 5 bases from J, leaving 7 bases between. From germline, CDR1 is LNHDA and CDR2 SQIVND (reference sequence). The CDR3 loop reads CASSIDTGTEAFF. In DNA form, the CDR3 reads TGTGCCAGTAGTATAGATACGGGTACTGAAGCTTTCTTT.

The V call is TRBV28, the J call TRBJ1-2, with TRBD1 identical over 10 bases. After removal of 8 bases from V and 5 bases from J, the junction contained 11 bases not matched to a gene. CDR3 length: 15 residues. Germline V gene lookup returns CDR1 MDHEN and CDR2 SYDVKM. Here the CDR3 reads CASGKGDRGRYGYTF. CDR3 bases: TGTGCCAGCGGTAAGGGGGACAGGGGAAGATATGGCTACACCTTC.

The genes are TRBV28 and TRBJ2-1, with D maybe TRBD2 (6 bases). The V gene's germline CDR1 is MDHEN and CDR2 SYDVKM. The V and J ends lost 5 bases and 5 bases respectively, with 16 bases between them. The CDR3 extends over 15 amino acids. CDR3 sequence (DNA): TGTGCCAGCAGTCCTAGCGCGAGCGGGCACAATGAGCAGTTCTTC. Translated, it gives CASSPSASGHNEQFF.

The chain uses TRBV24-1 and TRBJ1-1; a possible D gene is TRBD1 (5 bases). The V gene lost 6 bases and the J gene lost 1 base, with 8 bases spanning the gap. The CDR3 contains 13 residues. Germline CDR1 is KGHDR and CDR2 is SFDVKD. In nucleotides, the CDR3 is TGTGCCACCAGTAAACAGGCGAACACTGAAGCTTTCTTT. Protein: CATSKQANTEAFF.

The chain employs TRBV6-4 and TRBJ2-3, with D perhaps TRBD2 (6 bases). The CDR3 length is 17 residues. Germline V lookup: CDR1 MRHNA, CDR2 SNTAGT. V lost 6 bases to trimming and J lost 6 bases, with 25 bases between them. The DNA of the CDR3 is TGTGCCAGCAGGGCAGTAAAACGGGACTCCAACGGTGATACGCAGTATTTT. Its protein product is CASRAVKRDSNGDTQYF.

The CDR3 loop reads CASSATGLSMNTEAFF. Written as DNA, the CDR3 is TGTGCCAGCAGCGCCACAGGGTTGTCCATGAACACTGAAGCTTTCTTT. The chain recombines TRBV9 with TRBJ1-1; D is perhaps TRBD1 (6 bases). The CDR3 length is 16 residues. Between the trimmed V and J ends, which lost 3 bases and 0 bases, there was a span of 15 bases. Germline-derived CDR1 and CDR2 are SGDLS and YYNGEE. Based on the CDR3 plus reference TRBV9 and TRBJ1-1, the full variable domain is DSGVTQTPKHLITATGQRVTLRCSPRSGDLSVYWYQQSLDQGLQFLIQYYNGEERAKGNILERFSAQQFPDLHSELNLSSLELGDSALYFCASSATGLSMNTEAFFGQGTRLTVV.

The J gene is TRBJ2-3, the V gene TRBV30; perhaps TRBD1 as D (5 bases). Germline V gene data show CDR1 as GTSNPN and CDR2 as SVGIG (reference sequence). This CDR3 is 14 amino acids long. V was clipped by 2 bases and J by 1 base, with 10 bases between them. The CDR3 here is CAWSLQGGTDTQYF. CDR3 DNA sequence: TGTGCCTGGAGTCTGCAGGGCGGCACAGATACGCAGTATTTT.

V gene TRBV30 combines with J gene TRBJ2-7, with D possibly being TRBD2 (5 bases). Germline-derived CDR1 and CDR2 are GTSNPN and SVGIG (reference sequence). V shed 0 bases and J shed 0 bases, with 9 bases lying between them. This CDR3 comprises 14 residues. CDR3 in amino acids: CAWSVRRVSYEQYF. The CDR3 DNA is TGTGCCTGGAGTGTACGGCGGGTCTCCTACGAGCAGTACTTC.

Points on this clone: Sequence at one end of the junction differs from germline and may be a read error. CDR3 residues: CASSVASTSTDTQYF. The CDR3 bases are TGTGCCAGCAGCGTAGCTAGCACATCAACAGATACGCAGTATTTT. The V gene is TRBV7-7, the J gene TRBJ2-3; D may be TRBD2 (5 bases). The CDR3 has 15 amino acids. Germline CDR1 is SSHAT and CDR2 is FNYEAQ (reference sequence).

The rearrangement uses TRBV30 and TRBJ2-2; a possible D gene is TRBD2 (6 bases). The CDR3 runs to 16 residues. The V end lost 0 bases, the J end lost 6 bases, and 17 bases lay between the germline ends. The germline V gene has CDR1 GTSNPN and CDR2 SVGIG (reference sequence). CDR3 sequence (DNA): TGTGCCTGGAGTGTATTGGGGGGTTCACAATCCGGGGAGCTGTTTTTT. It is translated as CAWSVLGGSQSGELFF.

The rearrangement uses TRBV5-6 and TRBJ1-2; TRBD1 agrees at 9 bases. Germline loops: CDR1 SGHDT, CDR2 YYEEEE. The CDR3 is 15 amino acids. The ends lost 0 bases at V and 4 bases at J; junction bases unmatched: 4. The CDR3 reads CASSLDGTGFYGYTF. CDR3 sequence (DNA): TGTGCCAGCAGCTTGGACGGGACAGGGTTCTATGGCTACACCTTC.

CDR3 in amino acids: CASSLEAGRHNEQFF. The CDR3 DNA is TGTGCCAGCAGCTTAGAGGCGGGGAGACACAATGAGCAGTTCTTC. The chain recombines TRBV7-2 with TRBJ2-1; D is possibly TRBD2 (6 bases). The V and J ends lost 1 base and 5 bases respectively, with 12 bases between them. CDR3 size: 15 residues. Germline CDR1 reads SGHTA; CDR2 reads FQGNSA. The whole variable domain, filled in from reference TRBV7-2 and TRBJ2-1, reads GAGVSQSPSNKVTEKGKDVELRCDPISGHTALYWYRQSLGQGLEFLIYFQGNSAPDKSGLPSDRFSAERTGGSVSTLTIQRTQQEDSAVYLCASSLEAGRHNEQFFGPGTRLTVL.

The chain combines TRBV19 with TRBJ2-7, with 9 bases aligning to TRBD1. There are 15 residues in the CDR3. Looked up from germline, CDR1 is LNHDA and CDR2 is SQIVND (reference sequence). With 7 bases clipped from V and 0 bases from J, the junction kept 7 bases outside the gene matches. Written as DNA, the CDR3 is TGTGCCAGTAAAAGTCGGACAGGGGACTCCTACGAGCAGTACTTC. Translation gives CASKSRTGDSYEQYF.

The chain joins TRBV7-2 to TRBJ2-1; D gene unclear. Germline values: CDR1 SGHTA, CDR2 FQGNSA. V lost 5 bases, J lost 3 bases, and 14 bases lay in between. The CDR3 extends over 15 amino acids. The DNA for the CDR3 is TGTGCCAGCAGCCCCTCGGAGCCTTACTACAATGAGCAGTTCTTC. Translating gives CASSPSEPYYNEQFF.

Notes on this clone: Within the sample, other DNA sequences also encode this same CDR3. The gene calls are TRBV28 and TRBJ1-1, with 7 bases aligning to TRBD1. V lost 5 bases, J lost 1 base, and 4 bases stayed unmatched. Germline assignment: CDR1 MDHEN and CDR2 SYDVKM. This CDR3 has 14 residues. Written as DNA, the CDR3 is TGTGCCAGCAGTAGGCAGGGGGGGAACACTGAAGCTTTCTTT. It translates to CASSRQGGNTEAFF.

This chain joins TRBV15 and TRBJ2-3; TRBD2 might be the D (5 bases). This CDR3 comprises 15 residues. Trimming pared 5 bases from V and 1 base from J, leaving 13 bases between. CDR1 is LNHNV, CDR2 YYDKDF, per germline (reference sequence). The DNA of the CDR3 is TGTGCCACCAGCGAGGGTGACCTCGGCACAGATACGCAGTATTTT. It specifies CATSEGDLGTDTQYF.

The table lists this clone with a few counts. V is TRBV7-3 and J is TRBJ2-7; 7 bases are a match to TRBD1. There are 14 residues in the CDR3. Germline lookup yields CDR1 SGHTA and CDR2 FQGTGA. V was clipped by 2 bases and J by 3 bases; unmatched bases: 4. The DNA of the CDR3 is TGTGCCAGCAGCTTAGGGACAGCAGACTACGAGCAGTACTTC. Its protein is CASSLGTADYEQYF.

The rearrangement uses TRBV7-9 and TRBJ1-2, with unresolved D. Trimming removed 4 bases from V and 8 bases from J, with 11 bases in between. Germline V lookup: CDR1 SEHNR, CDR2 FQNEAQ (reference sequence). The CDR3 extends over 12 amino acids. CDR3 DNA sequence: TGTGCCAGCAGCTCCGGTCGATACGGCTACACCTTC. Protein: CASSSGRYGYTF.

This clone was counted only a few times. CDR3 protein: CATPSERGLDEQFF. The CDR3 DNA reads TGTGCCACCCCGTCCGAGCGGGGTTTGGATGAGCAGTTCTTC. This chain links TRBV2 with TRBJ2-1; 7 nucleotides align to TRBD2. CDR1 SNHLY and CDR2 FYNNEI come from the germline V gene. The junction had 14 bases not matched to a gene; V was cut back by 10 bases and J by 8 bases. This CDR3 is built from 14 residues.